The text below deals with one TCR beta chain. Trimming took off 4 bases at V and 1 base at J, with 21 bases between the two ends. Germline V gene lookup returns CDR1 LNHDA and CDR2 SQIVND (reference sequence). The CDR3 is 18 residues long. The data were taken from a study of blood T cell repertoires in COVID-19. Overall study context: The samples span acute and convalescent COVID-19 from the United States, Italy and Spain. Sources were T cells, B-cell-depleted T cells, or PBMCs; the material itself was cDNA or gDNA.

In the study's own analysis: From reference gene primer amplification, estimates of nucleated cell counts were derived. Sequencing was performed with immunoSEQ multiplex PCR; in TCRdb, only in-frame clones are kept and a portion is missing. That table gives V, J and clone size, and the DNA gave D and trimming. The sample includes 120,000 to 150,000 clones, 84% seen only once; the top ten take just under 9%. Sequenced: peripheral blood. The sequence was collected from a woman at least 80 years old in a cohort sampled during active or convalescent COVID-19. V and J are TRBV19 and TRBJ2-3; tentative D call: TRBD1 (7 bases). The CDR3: CASSRVGQDTGGTDTQYF. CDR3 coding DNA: TGTGCCAGTAGTAGGGTCGGACAGGACACGGGGGGCACAGATACGCAGTATTTT.